The source of this T cell receptor (beta chain) is a study of chemoradiotherapy in HPV16-positive cancers. Samples were taken several times over chemoradiotherapy. In this sample, this clone turned up once. Its antigen remains unknown. TCRdb keeps only in-frame clones here, not all; method: immunoSEQ multiplex PCR. Found here are tens of thousands of clones, roughly 82% of them singletons; the top ten hold less than 6.5%. Findings and caveats of the study: Candidate HPV-specific clones and E7-related TCR motifs grew in tumor during treatment. HPV-specific T cells were functionally defined from only two HPV16-positive patients.

CDR3 length: 14 residues. CDR1 is GTSNPN, CDR2 SVGIG, per germline (reference sequence). V was cut by 0 bases and J by 5 bases, with 13 bases left in between. The clonotype was recovered from a human donor with HPV-associated anogenital cancer. The chain joins TRBV30 to TRBJ1-2; D is ambiguous. Sequenced here: blood, sampled from a patient who underwent chemoradiotherapy. The chain's CDR3 is CAWSVGLPGYGYTF. The CDR3 nucleotides read TGTGCCTGGAGTGTTGGCCTCCCCGGGTATGGCTACACCTTC.